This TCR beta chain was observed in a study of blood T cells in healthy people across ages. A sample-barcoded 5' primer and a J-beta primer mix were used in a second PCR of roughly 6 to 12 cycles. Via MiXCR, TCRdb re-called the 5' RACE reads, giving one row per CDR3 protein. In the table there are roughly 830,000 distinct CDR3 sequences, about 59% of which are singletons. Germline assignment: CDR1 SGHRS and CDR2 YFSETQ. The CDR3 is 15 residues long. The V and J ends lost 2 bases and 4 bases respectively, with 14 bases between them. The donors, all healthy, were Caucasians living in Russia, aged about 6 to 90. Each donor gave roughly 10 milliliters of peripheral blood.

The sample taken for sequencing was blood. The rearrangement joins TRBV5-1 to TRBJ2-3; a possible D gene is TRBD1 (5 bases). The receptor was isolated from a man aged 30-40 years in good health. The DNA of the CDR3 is TGCGCCAGCAGCTTAACAGGAGAAATATCAGATACGCAGTATTTT. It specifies CASSLTGEISDTQYF.